Here is one T cell receptor (beta chain) with its context. Its antigen is still unknown. cDNA prepared by RNA extraction and subsequent reverse transcription served as the template for sequencing. Sequenced by immunoSEQ multiplex PCR; TCRdb stores in-frame clones only, minus some. The sample carries under 250,000 clones, just over 55% recorded once. This entry comes from a study of CD8+ T cells in alopecia areata. General study findings and limits: Affected scalp, especially in alopecia totalis/universalis, had a higher clonality than normal scalp did.

V trimming: 5 bases; J trimming: 2 bases; junction bases outside the gene matches: 2. This CDR3 has 13 amino acids. Germline V lookup: CDR1 SGHAT, CDR2 FQNNGV. This chain connects TRBV11-2 to TRBJ2-5; 7 bases line up with TRBD2. The sample comprised CD8+ T cells sorted from blood. The receptor's source is a human donor in good health. CDR3 sequence: CASSREVQETQYF. The DNA for the CDR3 is TGTGCCAGCAGCCGGGAGGTTCAAGAGACCCAGTACTTC.